A selection of T cell receptor beta chains follows, all from one sample in a study of beta chain features in type 1 diabetes. Only in-frame clones appear in the TCRdb table, and some are missing; sequencing was by immunoSEQ multiplex PCR. The data contain approximately 250,000 clones, 11% of them seen just once; the ten biggest clones take up around 0.017%. Sequenced sample: naive CD4+ T cells from blood. The receptors were sampled from a man in his thirties or forties with type 1 diabetes. The CDR3 runs from the conserved cysteine through the conserved F or W. D genes are given only for firm matches. The size of a clone is reported for some rows only, either as once, few or many, or as a class for expanded clones.

j_call: TRBJ1-2
v_call: TRBV6-1
clone_size: few
d_call: NA
cdr3_aa: CASSESVYGYTF
cdr3_nt: TGTGCCAGCAGTGAGTCAGTCTATGGCTACACCTTC

j_call: TRBJ2-3
v_call: TRBV7-3
clone_size: few
d_call: NA
cdr3_aa: CASSLGTSTDTQYF
cdr3_nt: TGTGCCAGCAGCTTAGGTACTAGCACAGATACGCAGTATTTT

j_call: TRBJ1-2
v_call: TRBV7-9
clone_size: NA
d_call: TRBD1
cdr3_aa: CASSALGQFGYTF
cdr3_nt: TGTGCCAGCAGCGCATTGGGACAGTTCGGCTACACCTTC

j_call: TRBJ2-1
v_call: TRBV27
clone_size: NA
d_call: TRBD1
cdr3_aa: CASSPPGTGTLRPFF
cdr3_nt: TGTGCCAGCAGTCCACCCGGGACAGGGACCCTTCGTCCGTTCTTC

j_call: TRBJ2-1
v_call: TRBV28
clone_size: few
d_call: TRBD2
cdr3_aa: CASSQRGGNDEQFF
cdr3_nt: TGTGCCAGCAGCCAGCGGGGGGGCAACGATGAGCAGTTCTTC

j_call: TRBJ2-2
v_call: TRBV5-1
clone_size: NA
d_call: NA
cdr3_aa: CASSLGQVTAGELFF
cdr3_nt: TGCGCCAGCAGCTTGGGCCAGGTAACCGCCGGGGAGCTGTTTTTT

j_call: TRBJ1-2
v_call: TRBV14
clone_size: NA
d_call: NA
cdr3_aa: CASSQGTGRAYGYTF
cdr3_nt: TGTGCCAGCAGCCAAGGAACAGGGCGAGCCTATGGCTACACCTTC

j_call: TRBJ2-3
v_call: TRBV11-2
clone_size: NA
d_call: TRBD1
cdr3_aa: CASSGGQGGDTQYF
cdr3_nt: TGTGCCAGCAGCGGGGGACAGGGAGGAGATACGCAGTATTTT

j_call: TRBJ2-7
v_call: TRBV6-5
clone_size: NA
d_call: NA
cdr3_aa: CASSELLDEQYF
cdr3_nt: TGTGCCAGCAGTGAACTGTTGGACGAGCAGTACTTC

j_call: TRBJ2-1
v_call: TRBV19
clone_size: NA
d_call: NA
cdr3_aa: CASSQAPPRVGSYNEQFF
cdr3_nt: TGTGCCAGTAGTCAAGCCCCCCCCAGGGTCGGTTCCTACAATGAGCAGTTCTTC

j_call: TRBJ2-5
v_call: TRBV9
clone_size: few
d_call: NA
cdr3_aa: CASSVAAGNQETQYF
cdr3_nt: TGTGCCAGCAGCGTAGCGGCGGGGAACCAAGAGACCCAGTACTTC